The 8 T cell receptor beta chains given below trace back to one sample, sequenced in a study of response to subunit inactivated influenza vaccine. TCRdb re-called the RT-PCR reads through MiXCR, storing one row per CDR3 protein. This sample has 400,000 to 550,000 distinct CDR3 sequences, with about 25% found just once. The sequencing used CD4+ T cells sorted from PBMCs, collected roughly 5 days after vaccination. These TCRs come from a man aged 50 or older who received an inactivated influenza vaccine.

In this sample, this clonotype turned up a few times. J is TRBJ2-3 and V is TRBV28, with 10 bases matching TRBD1. The length of the CDR3 is 16 residues. CDR1 MDHEN and CDR2 SYDVKM come from the germline V gene. V gave up 4 bases and J gave up 1 base; unmatched junction bases: 5. For the CDR3, the DNA is TGTGCCAGCAGTTCCCGGACAGGGGGTGGCACAGATACGCAGTATTTT. The encoded protein is CASSSRTGGGTDTQYF.

The rearrangement joins TRBV29-1 to TRBJ2-3; TRBD1 aligns across 7 bases. The CDR3 runs 14 residues. Germline CDR1 SQVTM, CDR2 ANQGSEA. V gave up 3 bases and J gave up 4 bases; unmatched junction bases: 7. The CDR3, as DNA: TGCAGCGTTGACAAGGGGGCGGGTTCAGATACGCAGTATTTT. Protein: CSVDKGAGSDTQYF.

The chain joins TRBV11-2 to TRBJ2-1; a weak D match, TRBD1 (5 bases). The ends were cut back, 0 bases at V and 1 base at J, with 7 bases in the middle. The CDR3 runs to 15 residues. Germline loops: CDR1 SGHAT, CDR2 FQNNGV. The CDR3 DNA is TGTGCCAGCAGCTTAGACAGGGAATCCTACAATGAGCAGTTCTTC. This codes for CASSLDRESYNEQFF.

The chain joins TRBV15 to TRBJ2-2; 8 bases are a match to TRBD1. The length of the CDR3 is 18 residues. Trimming cost V 1 base and J 5 bases; bases outside gene matches: 12. Germline lookup yields CDR1 LNHNV and CDR2 YYDKDF (reference sequence). The DNA for the CDR3 is TGTGCCACCAGCAGAGGGGTCCGCGACAGGGGTATTACCGGGGAGCTGTTTTTT. It is translated as CATSRGVRDRGITGELFF. The whole variable domain, remainder taken from reference TRBV15 and TRBJ2-2, is DAMVIQNPRYQVTQFGKPVTLSCSQTLNHNVMYWYQQKSSQAPKLLFHYYDKDFNNEADTPDNFQSRRPNTSFCFLDIRSPGLGDTAMYLCATSRGVRDRGITGELFFGEGSRLTVL.

The chain joins TRBV7-6 to TRBJ2-7; D is unresolved. Germline CDR1 is SGHVS and CDR2 is FNYEAQ. V was clipped by 2 bases and J by 4 bases, with 18 bases between them. The CDR3 covers 16 residues. This CDR3 reads CASSLTRTARAYEQYF. For the CDR3, the DNA is TGTGCCAGCAGCTTAACGCGGACGGCCAGAGCATACGAGCAGTACTTC. The entire variable domain, with the rest obtained from reference TRBV7-6 and TRBJ2-7, is as follows: GAGVSQSPRYKVTKRGQDVALRCDPISGHVSLYWYRQALGQGPEFLTYFNYEAQQDKSGLPNDRFSAERPEGSISTLTIQRTEQRDSAMYRCASSLTRTARAYEQYFGPGTRLTVT.

In this sample, this clonotype turned up a few times. V and J are TRBV12-3 or TRBV12-4 and TRBJ2-5; 7 bases line up with TRBD2. The CDR3 length is 13 residues. V lost 5 bases to trimming and J lost 5 bases; unmatched junction nucleotides: 5. CDR3 protein: CASSRDYLETQYF. In DNA, the CDR3 is TGTGCCAGCAGTCGGGACTATTTGGAGACCCAGTACTTC.

This chain joins TRBV5-5 and TRBJ2-5; TRBD1 aligns across 9 bases. Trimming took 8 bases from V and 5 from J; bases not matched to a gene: 7. Germline V gene sequence: CDR1 SGHKS, CDR2 YYEKEE (reference sequence). The CDR3 totals 13 residues. CDR3 bases: TGTGCCAGTACAGGGGGCCGTGGGGAGACCCAGTACTTC. It codes for CASTGGRGETQYF.

The chain employs TRBV28 and TRBJ2-7; TRBD1 aligns across 8 bases. The CDR3 contains 14 residues. Trimming removed 0 bases from V and 6 bases from J; junction bases left unmatched: 4. Germline CDR1 is MDHEN and CDR2 is SYDVKM. Here the CDR3 reads CASSLWTGVFEQYF. The CDR3 region has the DNA TGTGCCAGCAGTTTATGGACAGGGGTCTTCGAGCAGTACTTC.